The present T cell receptor beta chain was sequenced within a study of early stage breast cancer tumors. Study context: Of about 17 invasive breast tumors, more than ten were hormone receptor-positive, HER2-negative.

Study-level results: Compared with adjacent normal breast tissue, tumors showed around 2.7-fold greater T cell density and higher clonality. Commonly generated sequences made up most enriched TCRB sequences shared between patients.

The germline CDR1 and CDR2 sequences are LGHNA and YSLEER. V gave up 2 bases and J gave up 4 bases, with 8 bases separating them. The CDR3 loop spans 13 amino acids. Only in-frame clones appear in the TCRdb table, and some are missing; sequencing was by immunoSEQ multiplex PCR. Among fewer than 50,000 clones listed, around 69% were seen once. With respect to this clone: Its antigen is as yet unknown.

This clonotype was sampled from a person in their fifties with breast cancer. The rearrangement uses TRBV4-3 and TRBJ1-1; D possibly corresponds to TRBD1 (5 bases). Sequencing was carried out using blood. The CDR3 DNA sequence: TGCGCCAGCAGCCAATCGGGGGTCACTGAAGCTTTCTTT. Amino acids: CASSQSGVTEAFF.